This TCR beta chain emerged from a study of monozygotic twins with inflammatory bowel disease. TCRdb reprocessed the 5' RACE reads; each CDR3 protein has one entry and no DNA is given. The repertoire table contains some 100,000 distinct CDR3 sequences. The CDR3 extends over 14 amino acids. The sample consisted of blood. The TCR comes from a human donor with ulcerative colitis or Crohn's disease, or a healthy co-twin of an affected twin (not recorded which). The V call is TRBV12-3 or TRBV12-4, the J call TRBJ1-1; TCRdb's D gene call, TRBD1, goes unchecked for lack of DNA. CDR3 region: CASSLTGVNTEAFF.